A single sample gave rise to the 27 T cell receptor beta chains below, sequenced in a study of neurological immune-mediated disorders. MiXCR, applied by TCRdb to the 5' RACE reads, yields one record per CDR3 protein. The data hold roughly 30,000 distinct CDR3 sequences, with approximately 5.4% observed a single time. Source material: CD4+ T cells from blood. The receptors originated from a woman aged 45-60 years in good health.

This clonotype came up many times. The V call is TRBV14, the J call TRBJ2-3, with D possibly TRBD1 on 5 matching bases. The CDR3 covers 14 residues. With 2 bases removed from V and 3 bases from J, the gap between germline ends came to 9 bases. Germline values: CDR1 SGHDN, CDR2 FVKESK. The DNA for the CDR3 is TGTGCCAGCAGCCAACTACAGGCGACAGATACGCAGTATTTT. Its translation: CASSQLQATDTQYF.

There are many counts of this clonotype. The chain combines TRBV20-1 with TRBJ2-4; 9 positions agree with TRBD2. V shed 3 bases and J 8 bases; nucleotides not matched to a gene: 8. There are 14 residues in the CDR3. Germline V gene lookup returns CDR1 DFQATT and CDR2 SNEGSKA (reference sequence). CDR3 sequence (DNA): TGCAGTGCTAGTTCCCTCGAGCGGGGGGACATTCAGTACTTC. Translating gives CSASSLERGDIQYF.

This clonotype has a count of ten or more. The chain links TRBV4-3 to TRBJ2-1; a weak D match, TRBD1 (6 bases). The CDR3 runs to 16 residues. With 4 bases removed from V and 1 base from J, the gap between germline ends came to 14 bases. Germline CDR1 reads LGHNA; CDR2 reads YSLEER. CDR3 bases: TGCGCCAGCAGCCCAGATTGGGGGCCATCCTACAATGAGCAGTTCTTC. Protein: CASSPDWGPSYNEQFF.

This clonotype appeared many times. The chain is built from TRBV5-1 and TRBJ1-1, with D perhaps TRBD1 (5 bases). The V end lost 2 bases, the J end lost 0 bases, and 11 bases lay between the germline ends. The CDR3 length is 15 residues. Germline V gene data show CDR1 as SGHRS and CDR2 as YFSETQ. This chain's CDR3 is CASSFGGNVNTEAFF. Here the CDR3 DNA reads TGCGCCAGCAGCTTCGGGGGGAATGTGAACACTGAAGCTTTCTTT.

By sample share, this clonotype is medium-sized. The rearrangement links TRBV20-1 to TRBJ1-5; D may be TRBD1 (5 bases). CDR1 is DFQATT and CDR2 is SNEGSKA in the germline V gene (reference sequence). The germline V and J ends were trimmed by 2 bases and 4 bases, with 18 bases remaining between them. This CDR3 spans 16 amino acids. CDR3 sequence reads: CSARMFDRGPNQPQHF. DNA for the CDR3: TGCAGTGCTAGAATGTTTGATCGGGGCCCTAATCAGCCCCAGCATTTT.

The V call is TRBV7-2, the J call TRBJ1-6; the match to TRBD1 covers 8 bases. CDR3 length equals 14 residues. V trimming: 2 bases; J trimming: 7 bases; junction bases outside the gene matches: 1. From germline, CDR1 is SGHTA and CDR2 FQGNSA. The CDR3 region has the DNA TGTGCCAGCAGCTTACGGGACAGGAATTCACCCCTCCACTTT. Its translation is CASSLRDRNSPLHF.

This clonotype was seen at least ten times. CDR3 nucleotide sequence: TGTGCCAGCAGCTCAGAGCCAGGAAACACCATATATTTT. Its protein is CASSSEPGNTIYF. The chain combines TRBV7-2 with TRBJ1-3; D is unresolved. V was clipped by 4 bases and J by 4 bases, with 8 bases between them. Germline loops: CDR1 SGHTA, CDR2 FQGNSA. This CDR3 contains 13 residues.

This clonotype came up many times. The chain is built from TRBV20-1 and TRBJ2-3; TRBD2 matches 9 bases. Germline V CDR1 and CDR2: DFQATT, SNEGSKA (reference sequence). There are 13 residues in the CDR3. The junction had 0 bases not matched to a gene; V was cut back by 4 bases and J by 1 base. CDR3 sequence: CSATSGGTDTQYF. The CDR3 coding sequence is TGCAGTGCTACTAGCGGGGGCACAGATACGCAGTATTTT.

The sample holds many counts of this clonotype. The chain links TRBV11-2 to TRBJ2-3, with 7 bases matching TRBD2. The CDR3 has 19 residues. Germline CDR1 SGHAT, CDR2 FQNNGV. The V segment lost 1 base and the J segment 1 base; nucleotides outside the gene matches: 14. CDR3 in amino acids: CASSLGNWGAGVRTDTQYF. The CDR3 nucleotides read TGTGCCAGCAGCTTAGGGAACTGGGGCGCGGGAGTCCGCACAGATACGCAGTATTTT.

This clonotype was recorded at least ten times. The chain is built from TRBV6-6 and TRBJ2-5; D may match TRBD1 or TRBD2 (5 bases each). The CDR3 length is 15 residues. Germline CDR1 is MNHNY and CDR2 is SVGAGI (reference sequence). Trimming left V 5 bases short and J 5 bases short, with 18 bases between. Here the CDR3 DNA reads TGTGCCAGCAGTGGGGGACGGAAGCAAAGGGAGACCCAGTACTTC. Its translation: CASSGGRKQRETQYF.

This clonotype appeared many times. This CDR3 reads CASGRRLNTEAFF. CDR3 sequence (DNA): TGTGCCAGCGGACGGAGGCTGAACACTGAAGCTTTCTTT. This rearrangement joins TRBV6-1 to TRBJ1-1, with unresolved D. V gave up 8 bases and J gave up 0 bases, with 10 bases separating them. This CDR3 is built from 13 residues. Germline CDR1 MNHNS, CDR2 SASEGT.

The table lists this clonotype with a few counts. In DNA form, the CDR3 reads TGTGCCAGCAGCTTCAGACAGCCAAACACTGAAGCTTTCTTT. This translates into CASSFRQPNTEAFF. The chain couples TRBV5-6 to TRBJ1-1; weak D call: TRBD1 (5 bases). The CDR3 has 14 amino acids. Germline loops: CDR1 SGHDT, CDR2 YYEEEE. Between the trimmed V and J ends, which lost 2 bases and 2 bases, there was a span of 10 bases.

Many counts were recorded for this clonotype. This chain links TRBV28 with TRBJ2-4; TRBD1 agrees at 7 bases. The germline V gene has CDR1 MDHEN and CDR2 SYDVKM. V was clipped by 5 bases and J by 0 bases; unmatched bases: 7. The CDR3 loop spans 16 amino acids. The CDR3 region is CASSRQGTLAKNIQYF. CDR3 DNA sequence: TGTGCCAGCAGTCGACAGGGTACCCTAGCCAAAAACATTCAGTACTTC.

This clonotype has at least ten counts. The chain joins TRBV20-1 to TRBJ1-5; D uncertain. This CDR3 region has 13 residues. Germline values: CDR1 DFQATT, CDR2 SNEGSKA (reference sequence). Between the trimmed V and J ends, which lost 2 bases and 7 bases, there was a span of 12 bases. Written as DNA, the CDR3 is TGCAGTGCTAGACGCAGTGATCGGCAGCCCCAGCATTTT. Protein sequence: CSARRSDRQPQHF.

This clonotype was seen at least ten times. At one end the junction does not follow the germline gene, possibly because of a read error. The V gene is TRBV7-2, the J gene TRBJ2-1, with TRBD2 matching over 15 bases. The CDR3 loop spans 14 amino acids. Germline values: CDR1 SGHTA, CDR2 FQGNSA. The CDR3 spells CASSARTSGGAKVF. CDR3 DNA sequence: TGTGCCAGCAGCGCTAGGACTAGCGGGGGGGCGAAAGTCTTC.

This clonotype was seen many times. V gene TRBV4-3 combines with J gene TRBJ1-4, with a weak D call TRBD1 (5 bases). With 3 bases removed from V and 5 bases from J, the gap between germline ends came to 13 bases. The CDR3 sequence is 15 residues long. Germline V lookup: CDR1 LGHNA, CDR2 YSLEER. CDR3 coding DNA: TGCGCCAGCAGCCATGAGCGGGGCAACAATGAAAAACTGTTTTTT. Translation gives CASSHERGNNEKLFF.

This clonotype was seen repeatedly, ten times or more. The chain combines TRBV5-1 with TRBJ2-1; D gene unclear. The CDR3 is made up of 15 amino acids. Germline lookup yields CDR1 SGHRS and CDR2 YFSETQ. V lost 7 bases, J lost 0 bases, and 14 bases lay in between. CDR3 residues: CASSPISSSYNEQFF. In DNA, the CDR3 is TGCGCCAGCTCACCAATTTCTAGCTCCTACAATGAGCAGTTCTTC.

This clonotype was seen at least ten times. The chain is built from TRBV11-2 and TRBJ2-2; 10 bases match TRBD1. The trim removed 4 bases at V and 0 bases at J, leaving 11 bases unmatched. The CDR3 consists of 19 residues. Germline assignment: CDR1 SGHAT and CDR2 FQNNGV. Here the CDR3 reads CASSSHFGTGAANTGELFF. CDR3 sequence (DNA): TGTGCCAGCAGCTCACACTTCGGGACAGGGGCTGCGAACACCGGGGAGCTGTTTTTT.

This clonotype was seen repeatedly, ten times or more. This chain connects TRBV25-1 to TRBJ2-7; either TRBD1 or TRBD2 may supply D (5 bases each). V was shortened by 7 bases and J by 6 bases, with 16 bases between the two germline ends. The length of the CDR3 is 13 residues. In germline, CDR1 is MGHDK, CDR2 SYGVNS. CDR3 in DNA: TGTGCCAGCACGAAGGGGACCGTCTCCGAGCAGTACTTC. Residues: CASTKGTVSEQYF.

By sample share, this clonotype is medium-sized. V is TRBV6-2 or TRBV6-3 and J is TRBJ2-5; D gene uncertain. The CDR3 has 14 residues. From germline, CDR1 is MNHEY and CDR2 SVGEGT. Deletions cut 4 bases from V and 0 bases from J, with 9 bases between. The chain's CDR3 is CASSFTRYQETQYF. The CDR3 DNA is TGTGCCAGCAGTTTCACCCGGTACCAAGAGACCCAGTACTTC.

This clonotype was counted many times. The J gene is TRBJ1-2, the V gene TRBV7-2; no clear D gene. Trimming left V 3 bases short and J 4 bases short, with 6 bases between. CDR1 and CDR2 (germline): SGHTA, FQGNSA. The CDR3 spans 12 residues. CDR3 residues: CASSLEFYGYTF. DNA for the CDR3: TGTGCCAGCAGCTTGGAGTTCTATGGCTACACCTTC. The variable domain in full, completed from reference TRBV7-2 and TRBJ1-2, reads GAGVSQSPSNKVTEKGKDVELRCDPISGHTALYWYRQSLGQGLEFLIYFQGNSAPDKSGLPSDRFSAERTGGSVSTLTIQRTQQEDSAVYLCASSLEFYGYTFGSGTRLTVV.

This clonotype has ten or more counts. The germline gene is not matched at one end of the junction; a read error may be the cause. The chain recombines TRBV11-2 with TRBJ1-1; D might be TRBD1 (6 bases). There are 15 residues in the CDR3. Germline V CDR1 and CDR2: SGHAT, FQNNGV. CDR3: CASSPPTGKNSEAFF. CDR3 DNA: TGTGCCAGCAGCCCCCCTACAGGGAAGAACAGTGAAGCTTTCTTT. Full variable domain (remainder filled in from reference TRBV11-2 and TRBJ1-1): EAGVAQSPRYKIIEKRQSVAFWCNPISGHATLYWYQQILGQGPKLLIQFQNNGVVDDSQLPKDRFSAERLKGVDSTLKIQPAKLEDSAVYLCASSPPTGKNSEAFFGQGTRLTVV.

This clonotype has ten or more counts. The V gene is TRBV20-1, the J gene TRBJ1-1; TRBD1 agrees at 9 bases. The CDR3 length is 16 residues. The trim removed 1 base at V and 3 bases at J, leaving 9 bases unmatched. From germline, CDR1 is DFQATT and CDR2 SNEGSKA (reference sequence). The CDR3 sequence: CSARAGTGWRDTEAFF. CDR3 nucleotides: TGCAGTGCTAGAGCCGGGACAGGGTGGCGGGACACTGAAGCTTTCTTT.

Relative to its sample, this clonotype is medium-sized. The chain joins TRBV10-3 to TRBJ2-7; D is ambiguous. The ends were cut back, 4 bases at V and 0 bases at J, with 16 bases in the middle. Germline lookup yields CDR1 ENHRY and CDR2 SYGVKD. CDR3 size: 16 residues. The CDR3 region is CAISGKANLLSYEQYF. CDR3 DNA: TGTGCCATCAGTGGCAAGGCAAACTTACTCTCCTACGAGCAGTACTTC.

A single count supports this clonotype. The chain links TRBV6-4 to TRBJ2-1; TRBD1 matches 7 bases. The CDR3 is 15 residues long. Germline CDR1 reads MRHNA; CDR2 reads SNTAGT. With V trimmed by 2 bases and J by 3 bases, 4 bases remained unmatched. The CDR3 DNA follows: TGTGCCAGCAGTGACGAGGCAGGGGGCTACAATGAGCAGTTCTTC. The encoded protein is CASSDEAGGYNEQFF.

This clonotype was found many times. This chain's CDR3 is CSASRDFGSEPQHF. The CDR3 region has the DNA TGCAGTGCTTCCCGGGACTTCGGGAGTGAGCCCCAGCATTTT. This sequence joins TRBV20-1 and TRBJ1-5, with a possible D match to TRBD1 (5 bases). V lost 5 bases and J lost 8, with 19 bases in between. The V gene's germline CDR1 is DFQATT and CDR2 SNEGSKA (reference sequence). CDR3 size: 14 residues.

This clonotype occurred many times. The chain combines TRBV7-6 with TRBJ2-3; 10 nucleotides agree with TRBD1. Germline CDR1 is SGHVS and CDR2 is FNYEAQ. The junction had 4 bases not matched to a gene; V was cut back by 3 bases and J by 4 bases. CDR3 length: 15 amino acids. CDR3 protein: CASSFSGTGADTQYF. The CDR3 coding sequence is TGTGCCAGCAGCTTTTCCGGGACAGGGGCAGATACGCAGTATTTT.